This T cell receptor beta chain stems from a study of blood T cell repertoires in COVID-19. This clone was seen a single time. Original data processing: How many nucleated cells were present was estimated from reference gene primer amplification. TCRdb's copy holds only in-frame clones and misses some; the assay was immunoSEQ multiplex PCR. V, J and clone size derive from that table, while D and trimming were established from the DNA sequence. The sample includes about 82,000 clones, 85% of them seen just once. The CDR3 covers 16 residues. The V end lost 2 bases, the J end lost 0 bases, and 12 bases lay between the germline ends. In germline, CDR1 is PRHDT, CDR2 FYEKMQ (reference sequence).

The TCR was taken from a man aged 80 or over with active or convalescent COVID-19. The chain combines TRBV13 with TRBJ2-3, with a weak D call TRBD2 (6 bases). Sequenced material: peripheral blood. The CDR3 loop is CASSLRLGTSTDTQYF. The DNA for the CDR3 is TGTGCCAGCAGCTTACGGCTGGGGACTAGCACAGATACGCAGTATTTT.